The T cell receptor (beta chain) under discussion was sequenced for a study of graft-versus-host responses after intestinal transplantation. Turning to the study itself: Isolated intestinal, liver-intestinal, or multivisceral transplants were what recipients had. Findings and limits, study-wide: Individuals carrying graft-donor T cell macrochimerism showed high graft-versus-host to host-versus-graft clonal ratios in allografts. Among recipient marrow samples, GvH clones were found; some appeared first in ileum or blood.

Repertoires were generated with immunoSEQ multiplex PCR, while TCRdb's copy carries only in-frame clones and drops some. The data hold some 39,000 clones, with 93% observed a single time. The CDR3 contains 12 residues. In germline, CDR1 is SGHKS, CDR2 YYEKEE (reference sequence). V shed 4 bases and J shed 7 bases, with 11 bases lying between them. Comments on this clone: Its specificity is unknown.

Sequencing was performed on PBMCs, taken around 730 days after intestinal transplantation. V and J are TRBV5-5 and TRBJ1-2; D remains ambiguous. This receptor was obtained from a human patient who received an intestinal transplant, so some T cells may come from the graft donor. The CDR3 protein is CASSQILTGYTF. The CDR3 coding sequence is TGTGCCAGCAGCCAGATTCTAACTGGCTACACCTTC.